This TCR beta chain was sequenced in a study of blood T cell repertoires in COVID-19. Looking at the study overall: The origin of the acute and convalescent COVID-19 samples was the United States, Italy and Spain. In each case, the material was cDNA or gDNA derived from T cells, B-cell-depleted T cells, or PBMCs.

Under the authors' procedure: Amplification with reference gene primers provided the estimates of nucleated cell counts. The method was immunoSEQ multiplex PCR; TCRdb's version includes in-frame clones alone and lacks a portion of them. For V, J and clone size, that table is used; D and trimming come from the DNA. The sample consists of roughly 220,000 clones, roughly 85% of them appearing once. Trimming pared 3 bases from V and 2 bases from J, leaving 12 bases between. The CDR3 extends over 14 amino acids. From germline, CDR1 is DFQATT and CDR2 SNEGSKA (reference sequence). The TCR was taken from a man under 40 who had recovered from COVID-19. Sample: peripheral blood. The chain couples TRBV20-1 to TRBJ2-3; D might be TRBD2 (6 bases). The DNA of the CDR3 is TGCAGTGCTAGTCCCCGGGGACTCACAGATACGCAGTATTTT. As protein: CSASPRGLTDTQYF.